The entry that follows covers one TCR beta chain sequence. Its target is not known. Additional DNA sequences in this sample encode the identical CDR3. Assay execution took place at the deep level. Only in-frame clones appear in the TCRdb table, and some are missing; sequencing was by immunoSEQ multiplex PCR. The table has around 2.5 million clones, 93% seen once. This sample was included in a study of shared clonotypes between healthy human individuals. General study points: Donor clonotype sharing was expected to depend on sequencing depth.

The V gene end was trimmed by 4 bases and the J gene end by 2 bases; junction bases not matched to a gene: 3. The CDR3 is 14 residues long. CDR1 and CDR2 (germline): KGHSH, LQKENI. The sequenced material came from naive CD4+ T cells from PBMCs. Documented subset: CD45RA+ positively selected. The rearrangement uses TRBV18 and TRBJ2-5, with TRBD1 matching over 8 bases. The clonotype comes from a young man in good health. Some clones in this sample may be carry-over from other donors' samples. The CDR3 bases are TGTGCCAGCTCACGAGACAGGGGACAAGAGACCCAGTACTTC. Translating it yields CASSRDRGQETQYF.